The TCR beta chain under discussion was sequenced for a study of T cell clonality in common variable immunodeficiency. Study-wide results and limits: The cause of increased CVID clonality remains unclear without subpopulation sequencing. Common variable immunodeficiency TCR beta sequences reportedly had fewer deletions and N-nucleotide insertions.

Of CVID subjects, roughly 15 were female and approximately 30 male, mean age roughly 40. The CDR3 is 13 amino acids. The germline CDR1 and CDR2 sequences are SNHLY and FYNNEI. J gave up 1 base and V 11 bases, and 8 bases lay outside the gene matches. Details on this clone: Its specificity is not known. The sequence runs out 3 residues before the end of the CDR3; the remainder is reconstructed from the germline J gene.

Sequencing was performed with immunoSEQ multiplex PCR; in TCRdb, only in-frame clones are kept and a portion is missing. This listing includes fewer than 20,000 clones. This rearrangement joins TRBV2 to TRBJ2-7; TRBD2 matches at 7 bases. This sequence originates from a human donor with common variable immunodeficiency. Material for sequencing was peripheral blood mononuclear cells. The CDR3 here is CAGTGGMSYEQYF. Incomplete CDR3 DNA: TGTGCCGGTACCGGGGGGATGTCCTACGAG.